This passage covers 5 T cell receptor beta chains from one sample sequenced in a study of prognosis after radiotherapy for stage I lung cancer. Two-round multiplex PCR amplified TCR beta CDR3 from genomic DNA. Gene-specific TRBV and TRBJ primers were used in PCR round one. TCRdb independently ran MiXCR on the multiplex PCR reads; one entry per CDR3 protein. The sample lists 17,000 or so distinct CDR3 sequences, 29% seen once, with 25% to 40% in the top ten. The sequencing used PBMCs, collected before or after stereotactic body radiation therapy (not recorded which). The receptors were sampled from a donor aged 50 or older with non-small cell lung cancer.

There are many counts of this clonotype. The rearrangement uses TRBV30 and TRBJ1-6, with a weak D call TRBD1 (5 bases). Trimming stripped 2 bases from V and 13 bases from J, with 21 bases between. The CDR3 is made up of 15 amino acids. Germline values: CDR1 GTSNPN, CDR2 SVGIG (reference sequence). The CDR3 loop reads CAWSSPPPGPGPLHF. In nucleotides, the CDR3 is TGTGCCTGGAGTTCCCCCCCCCCGGGACCGGGGCCCCTCCACTTT.

The gene calls are TRBV9 and TRBJ1-2; perhaps TRBD1 as D (5 bases). The CDR3 is made up of 16 amino acids. CDR1 and CDR2 (germline): SGDLS, YYNGEE. Trimming removed 5 bases at V and 4 bases at J, with 21 bases between. The CDR3 DNA sequence: TGTGCCAGCAGAATAATTACTATAGACAGCATCTATGGCTACACCTTC. Its protein is CASRIITIDSIYGYTF.

This chain uses TRBV29-1 with TRBJ2-3; D is possibly TRBD2 (6 bases). CDR1 and CDR2 from the germline V gene are SQVTM and ANQGSEA. With 6 bases removed from V and 6 bases from J, the gap between germline ends came to 19 bases. The CDR3 consists of 14 residues. The CDR3 bases are TGCAGCGTCACCCTGGGCGGGGTCCTGGATACGCAGTATTTT. It codes for CSVTLGGVLDTQYF.

CDR3 residues: CASRDGEASGNEQFF. In DNA form, the CDR3 reads TGCGCCAGCAGAGACGGTGAGGCTAGCGGGAATGAGCAGTTCTTC. The chain is built from TRBV5-1 and TRBJ2-1, with 8 positions matching TRBD2. Germline values: CDR1 SGHRS, CDR2 YFSETQ. After removal of 5 bases from V and 7 bases from J, the junction contained 11 bases not matched to a gene. This CDR3 region has 15 residues.

This clonotype has a count of ten or more. The chain joins TRBV6-9 to TRBJ1-2; possibly TRBD1 for D (5 bases). This CDR3 has 17 residues. V was clipped by 2 bases and J by 2 bases, with 18 bases between them. Germline V gene sequence: CDR1 MNHGY, CDR2 SVAAGI. The CDR3 region has the DNA TGTGCCAGCAGTTATGCCGGGGGTCGTCGAACAAACTATGGCTACACCTTC. Residues: CASSYAGGRRTNYGYTF.